This T cell receptor (beta chain) was observed in a study of T cell clonality in common variable immunodeficiency. Study outcomes and limitations: Fewer deletions and N-nucleotide insertions were reportedly seen in common variable immunodeficiency TCR beta sequences.

V was pared by 2 bases and J by 2 bases, with 9 bases of the junction left unmatched. The germline CDR1 and CDR2 sequences are DFQATT and SNEGSKA (reference sequence). CDR3 length equals 16 residues. This clone appeared a few times. The antigen remains undetermined. The read ends 3 residues shy of where the CDR3 ends; the end is completed using the germline J gene. TCRdb's copy holds only in-frame clones and misses some; the assay was immunoSEQ multiplex PCR. The repertoire consists of some 16,000 clones, none detected only once. Sequencing used peripheral blood mononuclear cells. The TCR comes from a human donor with common variable immunodeficiency. V and J are TRBV20-1 and TRBJ2-3; 8 bases line up with TRBD2. The sequenced CDR3 bases are TGCAGTGCTAGACCACGGGAACTAGCGGCCACAGATACG. Amino acid sequence: CSARPRELAATDT. The entire CDR3 is CSARPRELAATDTQYF.